The 26 T cell receptor beta chains below come from one sample, sequenced in a study of cytomegalovirus exposure and HLA in healthy donors. The PCR ran on 60 Vbeta and 13 Jbeta primers. Assay used: immunoSEQ multiplex PCR; TCRdb lists only in-frame clones, some missing. The sample records roughly 110,000 clones, approximately 79% being singletons. The sample was PBMCs. These receptors were taken from a man in his sixties in good health and CMV-seronegative.

The rearrangement joins TRBV29-1 to TRBJ2-7; a weak D match, TRBD1 (5 bases). The CDR3 has 12 residues. The germline V and J ends were trimmed by 4 bases and 3 bases, with 10 bases remaining between them. Germline-derived CDR1 and CDR2 are SQVTM and ANQGSEA. The CDR3 bases are TGCAGCGTTGCTCAGGGAATCTACGAGCAGTACTTC. Its translation is CSVAQGIYEQYF.

The chain carries TRBV2 and TRBJ2-1, with D possibly TRBD1 on 5 matching bases. Germline lookup yields CDR1 SNHLY and CDR2 FYNNEI. Trimming took 8 bases from V and 6 from J, leaving 17 bases between them. This CDR3 contains 14 residues. Here the CDR3 reads CASYLPPQGNEQFF. DNA for the CDR3: TGTGCCAGCTACCTTCCGCCTCAGGGCAATGAGCAGTTCTTC. Supplemented by reference TRBV2 and TRBJ2-1, the full variable domain reads EPEVTQTPSHQVTQMGQEVILRCVPISNHLYFYWYRQILGQKVEFLVSFYNNEISEKSEIFDDQFSVERPDGSNFTLKIRSTKLEDSAMYFCASYLPPQGNEQFFGPGTRLTVL.

The genes are TRBV6-1 and TRBJ2-6; tentative D call: TRBD2 (6 bases). The length of the CDR3 is 16 residues. The germline V gene has CDR1 MNHNS and CDR2 SASEGT. Trimming left V 3 bases short and J 4 bases short, with 13 bases between. For the CDR3, the DNA is TGTGCCAGCAGTGACACCGGGGCGGGGGGGGCCAACGTCCTGACTTTC. Translating gives CASSDTGAGGANVLTF.

CDR3 DNA: TGTGCCAGCAGCGTAACAGGGGTGAATTCACCCCTCCACTTT. Translation gives CASSVTGVNSPLHF. The chain combines TRBV9 with TRBJ1-6; TRBD1 agrees at 7 bases. This CDR3 region has 14 residues. CDR1 and CDR2 from the germline V gene are SGDLS and YYNGEE. V shed 1 base, J shed 7 bases, and the junction held 2 bases outside the gene matches. Combining the CDR3 with reference TRBV9 and TRBJ1-6 gives the whole variable domain DSGVTQTPKHLITATGQRVTLRCSPRSGDLSVYWYQQSLDQGLQFLIQYYNGEERAKGNILERFSAQQFPDLHSELNLSSLELGDSALYFCASSVTGVNSPLHFGNGTRLTVT.

The chain carries TRBV2 and TRBJ2-7; 7 positions match TRBD1. With 8 bases clipped from V and 1 base from J, the junction kept 5 bases outside the gene matches. Germline CDR1 reads SNHLY; CDR2 reads FYNNEI. The CDR3 contains 13 residues. The CDR3 reads CASQTGPSYEQYV. The CDR3 coding sequence is TGTGCCAGCCAGACAGGGCCTTCCTACGAGCAGTACGTC.

The chain's CDR3 is CASSYSGGAGLEQFF. The CDR3, as DNA: TGTGCCAGCAGCTACAGCGGGGGGGCCGGTTTGGAGCAGTTCTTC. The chain recombines TRBV6-1 with TRBJ2-1; 10 bases agree with TRBD2. The V and J ends lost 6 bases and 10 bases, in that order; junction bases with no gene match: 12. From germline, CDR1 is MNHNS and CDR2 SASEGT. The CDR3 has 15 residues.

The CDR3, as DNA: TGTGCCTGGAGTCTCTCCTACGAGCAGTACTTC. It yields the protein CAWSLSYEQYF. The chain combines TRBV30 with TRBJ2-5, with D unclear. The end of the DNA is better explained by TRBJ2-7, so the J call may be wrong. CDR1 GTSNPN and CDR2 SVGIG come from the germline V gene (reference sequence). The CDR3 consists of 11 residues.

V is TRBV6-5 and J is TRBJ1-6, with D possibly being TRBD1 (5 bases). The V end was cut by 5 bases, the J end by 3 bases, with 11 bases between. Germline-derived CDR1 and CDR2 are MNHEY and SVGAGI. The CDR3 sequence is 15 residues long. The DNA of the CDR3 is TGTGCCAGCAGTGGCGGGACGATCTATAATTCACCCCTCCACTTT. Translated: CASSGGTIYNSPLHF.

The J gene is TRBJ2-4, the V gene TRBV5-4; 14 bases match TRBD2. The CDR3 has 17 residues. The ends lost 4 bases at V and 3 bases at J; junction bases unmatched: 6. The germline V gene encodes CDR1 SGHNT and CDR2 YYREEE (reference sequence). CDR3 in DNA: TGTGCCAGCAGCGGGGGACTAGCGGGGGCTGGCAAAAACATTCAGTACTTC. It specifies CASSGGLAGAGKNIQYF.

The chain links TRBV5-1 to TRBJ2-2; 7 bases are a match to TRBD1. V lost 2 bases and J lost 7; bases outside the gene matches: 5. Germline lookup yields CDR1 SGHRS and CDR2 YFSETQ. This CDR3 has 14 amino acids. DNA of the CDR3: TGCGCCAGCAGCTTTACAGGGGTTAGCGGGGAGCTGTTTTTT. Translation gives CASSFTGVSGELFF. The full variable domain, rest sourced from reference TRBV5-1 and TRBJ2-2, is KAGVTQTPRYLIKTRGQQVTLSCSPISGHRSVSWYQQTPGQGLQFLFEYFSETQRNKGNFPGRFSGRQFSNSRSEMNVSTLELGDSALYLCASSFTGVSGELFFGEGSRLTVL.

The CDR3 here is CAWSDGYSNQPQHF. In DNA form, the CDR3 reads TGTGCCTGGAGTGACGGTTATAGCAATCAGCCCCAGCATTTT. V usage is TRBV30 and J usage is TRBJ1-5; D is unresolved. The CDR3 is 14 amino acids. The V end was cut by 1 base, the J end by 0 bases, with 7 bases between. CDR1 GTSNPN and CDR2 SVGIG come from the germline V gene (reference sequence).

The chain carries TRBV7-2 and TRBJ2-3, with 9 nucleotides matching TRBD1. The CDR3 contains 14 residues. Losses at the gene ends were 5 bases for V and 5 bases for J; bases not matched to a gene: 5. CDR1 SGHTA and CDR2 FQGNSA come from the germline V gene. The CDR3 protein is CASSPRTGVDTQYF. DNA of the CDR3: TGTGCCAGCAGCCCCAGGACAGGGGTAGATACGCAGTATTTT.

This sequence joins TRBV18 and TRBJ1-2, with D possibly being TRBD1 (6 bases). In germline, CDR1 is KGHSH, CDR2 LQKENI. This CDR3 comprises 16 residues. Trimming took 5 bases from V and 8 from J, leaving 24 bases between them. DNA for the CDR3: TGTGCCAGCTCAGCCTCCGGAGGAACAGGGTCTCACGGCTACACCTTC. This translates into CASSASGGTGSHGYTF.

V usage is TRBV6-5 and J usage is TRBJ1-2; 9 positions match TRBD1. V shed 5 bases, J shed 6 bases, and the junction held 7 bases outside the gene matches. The length of the CDR3 is 14 residues. The V gene's germline CDR1 is MNHEY and CDR2 SVGAGI. CDR3 residues: CASSKDRGANGYTF. For the CDR3, the DNA is TGTGCCAGCAGTAAGGACAGGGGAGCAAATGGCTACACCTTC.

The CDR3 sequence: CASSLQGVSIDEQYF. In DNA form, the CDR3 reads TGCGCCAGCAGCTTACAGGGGGTTAGTATCGACGAGCAGTACTTC. The chain has TRBV5-1 and TRBJ2-7; 8 nucleotides agree with TRBD1. The CDR3 is made up of 15 amino acids. J was trimmed by 5 bases and V by 2 bases; bases with no gene match: 9. CDR1 and CDR2 (germline): SGHRS, YFSETQ. Filled out from reference TRBV5-1 and TRBJ2-7, the complete variable domain reads KAGVTQTPRYLIKTRGQQVTLSCSPISGHRSVSWYQQTPGQGLQFLFEYFSETQRNKGNFPGRFSGRQFSNSRSEMNVSTLELGDSALYLCASSLQGVSIDEQYFGPGTRLTVT.

The rearrangement joins TRBV6-5 to TRBJ2-7; the match to TRBD2 covers 8 bases. The germline V gene encodes CDR1 MNHEY and CDR2 SVGAGI. The CDR3 has 15 residues. V trimming: 2 bases; J trimming: 2 bases; junction bases outside the gene matches: 5. The CDR3 coding sequence is TGTGCCAGCAGTTACCGAGCGGGGGTGCCCTACGAGCAGTACTTC. Encoded protein: CASSYRAGVPYEQYF.

This clone has a handful of counts. The V call is TRBV7-2, the J call TRBJ2-2; no reliable D call. The CDR3 loop spans 14 amino acids. V was clipped by 1 base and J by 1 base, with 4 bases between them. Germline values: CDR1 SGHTA, CDR2 FQGNSA. CDR3 bases: TGTGCCAGCAGCTTAGTCGGGAACACCGGGGAGCTGTTTTTT. Translation gives CASSLVGNTGELFF.

This chain uses TRBV11-2 with TRBJ1-5, with no clear D. The CDR3 is 14 residues long. Trimming took 5 bases from V and 0 from J, leaving 8 bases between them. CDR1 SGHAT and CDR2 FQNNGV come from the germline V gene. In DNA, the CDR3 is TGTGCCAGCAGCCCGGAGTATAGCAATCAGCCCCAGCATTTT. Translation gives CASSPEYSNQPQHF. Combining the CDR3 with reference TRBV11-2 and TRBJ1-5 gives the whole variable domain EAGVAQSPRYKIIEKRQSVAFWCNPISGHATLYWYQQILGQGPKLLIQFQNNGVVDDSQLPKDRFSAERLKGVDSTLKIQPAKLEDSAVYLCASSPEYSNQPQHFGDGTRLSIL.

This clone has only a few counts. The chain carries TRBV18 and TRBJ2-5; D gene ambiguous. Between the trimmed V and J ends, which lost 3 bases and 2 bases, there was a span of 4 bases. The CDR3 consists of 12 residues. The germline gives CDR1 KGHSH, CDR2 LQKENI. As DNA, the CDR3 is TGTGCCAGCTCACCCCGGCAAGAGACCCAGTACTTC. This sequence encodes CASSPRQETQYF.

The chain carries TRBV7-9 and TRBJ1-6; 9 nucleotides agree with TRBD1. This CDR3 is built from 15 residues. CDR1 and CDR2 (germline): SEHNR, FQNEAQ (reference sequence). The CDR3 DNA follows: TGTACCGTCACAGGGGGCTCGAGAGGGTCTTCACCCCTCCACTTT. Protein product: CTVTGGSRGSSPLHF.

CDR3 coding DNA: TGTGCCAGCAAGGGCACAGGGGGCGGAGAGAACATTCAGTACTTC. Translating gives CASKGTGGGENIQYF. The rearrangement joins TRBV6-5 to TRBJ2-4; TRBD1 matches 9 bases. Germline lookup yields CDR1 MNHEY and CDR2 SVGAGI. There are 15 residues in the CDR3. V lost 7 bases to trimming and J lost 7 bases; unmatched junction nucleotides: 11.

This clone is a singleton in its sample. The rearrangement uses TRBV29-1 and TRBJ1-1, with TRBD1 matching over 7 bases. Germline trimming cut 8 bases from V and 3 bases from J; bases unmatched to any gene: 12. Germline CDR1 is SQVTM and CDR2 is ANQGSEA. The CDR3 is 14 residues long. CDR3 loop: CSFLTGSGDTEAFF. The CDR3 coding sequence is TGCAGCTTCCTGACAGGGTCCGGGGACACTGAAGCTTTCTTT.

The chain employs TRBV9 and TRBJ2-2; 8 bases agree with TRBD2. The CDR3 has 17 amino acids. V lost 1 base and J lost 4; bases outside the gene matches: 9. Germline V gene sequence: CDR1 SGDLS, CDR2 YYNGEE. CDR3 DNA sequence: TGTGCCAGCAGCGTAATGGTAGCGGGGTCCGCCACCGGGGAGCTGTTTTTT. Translation gives CASSVMVAGSATGELFF.

This clone was seen only once. J is TRBJ2-1 and V is TRBV11-3, with 11 bases aligning to TRBD1. The junction had 3 bases not matched to a gene; V was cut back by 5 bases and J by 6 bases. CDR1 SGHNT and CDR2 YENEEA come from the germline V gene. This CDR3 contains 14 residues. CDR3 nucleotide sequence: TGTGCCAGCAGCATAGGGACAGGGGGCAATGAGCAGTTCTTC. Translated: CASSIGTGGNEQFF.

The V gene is TRBV4-1, the J gene TRBJ1-6, with TRBD1 as a possible D gene (5 bases). V was pared by 1 base and J by 10 bases, with 14 bases between. CDR1 and CDR2 (germline): MGHRA, YSYEKL. The CDR3 has 15 amino acids. The CDR3 is CASSQVWQGNSPLHF. As DNA, the CDR3 is TGCGCCAGCAGCCAAGTTTGGCAGGGTAACTCACCCCTCCACTTT.

The chain has TRBV7-2 and TRBJ1-2; D unclear. Germline-derived CDR1 and CDR2 are SGHTA and FQGNSA. This CDR3 region has 14 residues. V gave up 8 bases and J gave up 4 bases, with 17 bases separating them. CDR3 nucleotide sequence: TGTGCCAGCCAATCCAGCCGGGAAATCTATGGCTACACCTTC. This translates into CASQSSREIYGYTF.